The 10 T cell receptor beta chains presented below share a single source sample, sequenced in a study of blood T cell repertoires in COVID-19. Data came from immunoSEQ multiplex PCR; TCRdb stores just in-frame clones and leaves some out. The sample lists some 120,000 clones, 75% to 90% occurring once. Sequencing input: peripheral blood. Receptors originate from an elderly woman with COVID-19, enrolled during active disease.

The chain couples TRBV28 to TRBJ1-5; D is undetermined. V gave up 3 bases and J gave up 7 bases, with 13 bases separating them. This CDR3 is built from 14 residues. Germline V lookup: CDR1 MDHEN, CDR2 SYDVKM. The CDR3 nucleotides read TGTGCCAGCAGTTTTAGTCGAGGAGGACAGCCCCAGCATTTT. It is translated as CASSFSRGGQPQHF.

The chain has TRBV3-1 (or the pseudogene TRBV3-2) and TRBJ2-7, with D possibly TRBD2 on 5 matching bases. Trimming removed 0 bases from V and 0 bases from J, with 12 bases in between. Germline V lookup: CDR1 LGHDT, CDR2 YNNKEL (reference sequence). The CDR3 loop spans 16 amino acids. DNA for the CDR3: TGTGCCAGCAGCCAAGATAGACTAACGAGCTCCTACGAGCAGTACTTC. Amino acids: CASSQDRLTSSYEQYF.

The chain combines TRBV18 with TRBJ2-2; 11 nucleotides align to TRBD1. CDR1 is KGHSH and CDR2 is LQKENI in the germline V gene. Unmatched junction bases numbered 6, after V lost 6 bases and J lost 0 bases. The CDR3 has 17 amino acids. The CDR3 loop is CASSRDRGITNTGELFF. The CDR3 nucleotides are TGTGCCAGCTCGCGGGACAGGGGGATCACGAACACCGGGGAGCTGTTTTTT.

This clone was seen once. The same CDR3 is also encoded by other DNA sequences in this sample. The CDR3 reads CASSGRGYEQYF. The CDR3 DNA follows: TGTGCCAGCAGCGGCCGCGGCTACGAGCAGTACTTC. V usage is TRBV5-5 and J usage is TRBJ2-7; D unclear. CDR3 length: 12 residues. Deletions cut 4 bases from V and 3 bases from J, with 8 bases between. Germline loops: CDR1 SGHKS, CDR2 YYEKEE (reference sequence).

The chain has TRBV19 and TRBJ1-6, with unresolved D. Germline CDR1 LNHDA, CDR2 SQIVND (reference sequence). Trimming left V 6 bases short and J 4 bases short, with 22 bases between. This CDR3 spans 18 amino acids. CDR3 region: CASSVITTTAGYNSPLHF. Here the CDR3 DNA reads TGTGCCAGTAGCGTAATAACAACCACCGCGGGATATAATTCACCCCTCCACTTT.

The chain couples TRBV7-3 to TRBJ2-1; D may be TRBD2 (5 bases). The CDR3 sequence is 15 residues long. V lost 3 bases and J 7 bases, leaving 16 bases between the germline ends. Germline-derived CDR1 and CDR2 are SGHTA and FQGTGA. The CDR3 loop is CASSFGLRPGNEQFF. CDR3 nucleotides: TGTGCCAGCAGCTTTGGACTCCGCCCGGGGAATGAGCAGTTCTTC. Complete variable domain (other parts from reference TRBV7-3 and TRBJ2-1): GAGVSQTPSNKVTEKGKYVELRCDPISGHTALYWYRQSLGQGPEFLIYFQGTGAADDSGLPNDRFFAVRPEGSVSTLKIQRTERGDSAVYLCASSFGLRPGNEQFFGPGTRLTVL.

The DNA of the CDR3 is TGTGCCAGCAGCTTGGGACAGACAGCGAGCACCGGGGAGCTGTTTTTT. As protein: CASSLGQTASTGELFF. This chain uses TRBV5-5 with TRBJ2-2; D is possibly TRBD1 (5 bases). From germline, CDR1 is SGHKS and CDR2 YYEKEE (reference sequence). The CDR3 runs 16 residues. V lost 0 bases and J lost 4, with 13 bases in between.

The chain is built from TRBV3-1 (or the pseudogene TRBV3-2) and TRBJ2-7; 9 bases are shared with TRBD1. The CDR3 totals 20 residues. Germline V gene sequence: CDR1 LGHDT, CDR2 YNNKEL (reference sequence). J lost 6 bases, V lost 7 bases, and 28 bases had no gene match. The CDR3 spells CASTIWWRDREKLGRLEQYF. CDR3 sequence (DNA): TGTGCCAGCACTATTTGGTGGCGGGACAGGGAAAAGCTCGGCCGCCTCGAGCAGTACTTC.

The chain couples TRBV4-2 to TRBJ2-2, with 7 positions matching TRBD2. The germline gives CDR1 LGHNA, CDR2 YNFKEQ. The CDR3 runs to 17 residues. With 1 base clipped from V and 2 bases from J, the junction kept 7 bases outside the gene matches. CDR3 sequence reads: CASSQGPSGKNTGELFF. In nucleotides, the CDR3 is TGTGCCAGCAGCCAAGGGCCTAGCGGAAAAAACACCGGGGAGCTGTTTTTT.

The chain couples TRBV6-2 or TRBV6-3 to TRBJ2-7; perhaps TRBD1 as D (6 bases). Per the germline V gene, CDR1 is MNHEY and CDR2 is SVGEGT. Deletions cut 6 bases from V and 3 bases from J, with 18 bases between. The CDR3 sequence is 15 residues long. This chain's CDR3 is CASSPFRTGIYEQYF. As DNA, the CDR3 is TGTGCCAGCAGCCCCTTCCGAACAGGGATCTACGAGCAGTACTTC.